The 4 T cell receptor beta chains in this list originate from one sample, sequenced in a study of identical twins. Using its own MiXCR run on the 5' RACE reads, TCRdb lists one record per CDR3 protein. This table has some 1,600,000 distinct CDR3 sequences, about 30% appearing once. The specimen was cord blood. All receptors come from a newborn girl in good health.

Only a few counts were recorded for this clonotype. The chain joins TRBV3-1 to TRBJ2-7, with unresolved D. CDR1 is LGHDT and CDR2 is YNNKEL in the germline V gene (reference sequence). CDR3 length: 15 residues. Between the trimmed V and J ends, which lost 2 bases and 7 bases, there was a span of 18 bases. The CDR3 DNA follows: TGTGCCAGCAGCCAAACGACGTCCCATTACAATGAGCAGTACTTC. This sequence encodes CASSQTTSHYNEQYF.

The chain recombines TRBV6-1 with TRBJ1-6, with 7 nucleotides matching TRBD1. Germline values: CDR1 MNHNS, CDR2 SASEGT. The CDR3 is made up of 17 amino acids. The V segment lost 1 base and the J segment 4 bases; nucleotides outside the gene matches: 7. CDR3 coding DNA: TGTGCCAGCAGTGAAGGGGTCAGGGGGATTTATAATTCACCCCTCCACTTT. It codes for CASSEGVRGIYNSPLHF.

As DNA, the CDR3 is TGTGCCAGCTGGGACAGTAGCTATGGCTACACCTTC. Its protein is CASWDSSYGYTF. This chain links TRBV6-5 with TRBJ1-2, with 7 bases aligning to TRBD1. This CDR3 has 12 amino acids. The germline CDR1 and CDR2 sequences are MNHEY and SVGAGI. V shed 8 bases and J 4 bases; nucleotides not matched to a gene: 4.

CDR3 DNA: TGTGCCTGGAGTATGGAGCCCAATGAGCAGTTCTTC. Translating it yields CAWSMEPNEQFF. The rearrangement uses TRBV30 and TRBJ2-1; D call uncertain. In germline, CDR1 is GTSNPN, CDR2 SVGIG (reference sequence). The CDR3 has 12 amino acids. Trimming left V 2 bases short and J 6 bases short, with 8 bases between.